This T cell receptor (beta chain) was sequenced during a study of CD8+CD57+ T cells in acquired aplastic anemia. Patients included in sequencing had previously demonstrated CD8+CD57+ cell expansion by flow cytometry. No patient had been given any therapy when blood was sampled. The template for TCR beta VDJ and CDR3 sequence profiling was genomic DNA. A single record per CDR3 protein comes from TCRdb applying MiXCR to the reads. The sample lists approximately 180,000 distinct CDR3 sequences; about half were seen once. General study results and limits: Both patients and controls carried the same twenty-nine CD8+ CDR3 sequences.

Details on this clonotype: Its specificity is not known.

Per germline, CDR1 SEHNR and CDR2 FQNEAQ (reference sequence). CDR3 length equals 14 residues. Trimming took off 5 bases at V and 1 base at J, with 11 bases between the two ends. The sequence was obtained from a human donor with aplastic anemia. V gene TRBV7-9 combines with J gene TRBJ1-1; D not resolved. The sample consisted of sorted CD4+, CD8+, or CD8+CD57+ T cells (not recorded which) from PBMCs. Here the CDR3 reads CASSVRSGNTEAFF. As DNA, the CDR3 is TGTGCCAGCAGCGTCAGGTCAGGGAACACTGAAGCTTTCTTT.